This T cell receptor beta chain is from a study of T cells after yellow fever vaccination. Study overall: For low cell numbers, libraries were made with SMART-Seq v4 Ultra Low Input. Study-wide results and caveats: It was a small share of clonotypes that appeared in both CD4 and CD8 compartments. Researchers report a weaker secondary response that nonetheless peaked faster, day 5 versus 15. Contamination of FACS-sorted repertoires by abundant clonotypes from the bulk population could occur.

This clonotype was counted a single time. Its antigen is unidentified. Using its own MiXCR run on the 5' RACE reads, TCRdb lists one record per CDR3 protein. The table lists a few hundred thousand distinct CDR3 sequences, about a sixth of them singletons. Germline loops: CDR1 DFQATT, CDR2 SNEGSKA (reference sequence). V lost 0 bases to trimming and J lost 5 bases, with 8 bases between them. There are 12 residues in the CDR3. This TCR came from a man aged 18-30 years who received the YFV17D yellow fever vaccine. V and J are TRBV20-1 and TRBJ2-7; a possible D gene is TRBD2 (5 bases). The sequencing used PBMCs, collected around 5 days after the first yellow fever vaccination. The CDR3 spells CSARDFGDEQYF. The DNA for the CDR3 is TGCAGTGCTAGAGATTTCGGGGACGAGCAGTACTTC.